A selection of T cell receptor beta chains follows, all from one sample in a study of T cells after yellow fever vaccination. MiXCR was run by TCRdb on the 5' RACE reads, yielding one entry per CDR3 protein. Found here are about 170,000 distinct CDR3 sequences, around 10% of them singletons; the top ten hold about 38%. The sequences come from CD8+ T cells sorted from PBMCs, collected 15 days after the yellow fever booster vaccination. Receptors originate from a man aged 18 to 30 who received the YFV17D yellow fever vaccine. Both conserved end residues are part of each CDR3. Not all rows give a size; the values are once, few, many and, for expanded clones, a class.

J	size	V	length	CDR3
TRBJ2-1	.	TRBV19	15	CASSIPLSSYNEQFF
TRBJ1-1	few	TRBV2	15	CASSEYRFGNTEAFF
TRBJ2-2	.	TRBV5-1	17	CASSFRTGDLNTGELFF
TRBJ2-5	.	TRBV5-1	15	CASRLAGGPQETQYF
TRBJ2-1	many	TRBV9	17	CASSPGGVGGGYNEQFF
TRBJ1-2	few	TRBV20-1	15	CSASLYRAYFDGYTF
TRBJ2-3	few	TRBV21-1	13	CAPGALGADTQYF
TRBJ2-6	.	TRBV10-3	16	CAISRDRGSGANVLTF
TRBJ2-5	many	TRBV5-5	14	CASSLWARQETQYF
TRBJ2-5	.	TRBV12-3/TRBV12-4	15	CASRTQSGGGETQYF
TRBJ2-5	.	TRBV6-5	18	CASSPQARGTPKQETQYF
TRBJ2-5	.	TRBV12-3/TRBV12-4	13	CASSFMGQETQYF
TRBJ1-2	once	TRBV27	16	CASSLSLVTANLGYTF
TRBJ2-2	.	TRBV3-1	13	CAIARGVTGELFF
TRBJ1-1	few	TRBV6-2/TRBV6-3	14	CASSYQPGGRRAFF
TRBJ1-2	many	TRBV6-5	13	CASSISASYGYTF
TRBJ2-5	.	TRBV11-2	14	CASSSTRVPETQYF
TRBJ2-1	.	TRBV5-6	14	CASSSAWTAGEQFF
TRBJ1-1	.	TRBV4-1	13	CASSQAGTAEAFF
TRBJ1-4	many	TRBV19	13	CASSRQGTAELFF
TRBJ1-4	few	TRBV13	15	CASSQGRSKSEKLFF
TRBJ1-1	many	TRBV7-2	13	CASSTRSAGEAFF
TRBJ2-1	few	TRBV20-1	12	CSGLPSGNEQFF
TRBJ2-7	many	TRBV10-2	13	CASSDGTDYEQYF
TRBJ2-1	.	TRBV4-1	17	CASSQDLSAGSYNEQFF
TRBJ1-1	few	TRBV27	15	CASSLRDPGDTEAFF